This T cell receptor (beta chain) was sequenced in a study of spatial heterogeneity in lung cancer. Time point specified: blood taken at disease recurrence. TCRs were sequenced from unsorted whole RNA of tumor, nontumor lung or PBMC. The CDR3 covers 13 residues. The V gene's germline CDR1 is SQVTM and CDR2 ANQGSEA. The ends lost 3 bases at V and 7 bases at J; junction bases unmatched: 7. TCR cDNA molecules were tagged individually, and each one carried a unique molecular identifier. TCRdb independently ran MiXCR on the 5' RACE reads; one entry per CDR3 protein. Of around 10,000 distinct CDR3 sequences listed, under 4% are singletons. Ten or more counts support this clonotype. This beta chain is a stray read from a library made for alpha chains; its abundance is not meaningful.

This TCR was recovered from a female donor with early-stage non-small cell lung cancer. Specimen: PBMCs, collected at recurrence. The V and J genes are TRBV29-1 and TRBJ1-2; 8 bases align to TRBD1. The CDR3 DNA is TGCAGCGTTGACGTGGACAGGGTTACTGGCTACACCTTC. It yields the protein CSVDVDRVTGYTF.